The TCR beta chain described here comes from a study of molecular identifiers for immune sequencing clone quantification. Study-wide context: Replicate experiments divided RNA from roughly 20,000 or 100,000 naive CD8 cells into five parts and sequenced four. Study conclusions and caveats: In naive cells, under 1% of molecules belonged to clones above 20 RNA copies, against over 97% in effector cells.

Naive CD8 T cells underwent sorting with the CD8+CD4-CCR7+CD45RA+ definition. The CDR3 runs to 16 residues. The germline gives CDR1 MNHEY, CDR2 SVGAGI. Deletions cut 0 bases from V and 0 bases from J, with 11 bases between. TCRdb re-analysed the PCR reads in MiXCR, keeping a single row per CDR3 protein. The data show about 640,000 distinct CDR3 sequences, with just under 20% seen just once and 0.85% to 0.9% held by the top ten. This clonotype was counted only a few times. What it binds is unknown. A read error may explain this, as a much larger clone is one base away. Sequencing was performed on naive CD8+ T cells from blood, with Jurkat cell RNA spiked in. Subset indicated: FACS-sorted CD8+CD4-CCR7+CD45RA+ naive T cells. The chain joins TRBV6-5 to TRBJ1-1; a weak D match, TRBD1 (6 bases). The sequence came from a human donor in good health. Some libraries in this study had Jurkat cell RNA spiked in. The CDR3 protein is CASSYSEGDMNTEAFF. The CDR3 nucleotides read TGTGCCAGCAGTTACTCAGAGGGGGACATGAACACTGAAGCTTTCTTT.